These 16 T cell receptor beta chains were all obtained from the same sample, sequenced in a study of type 1 and type 2 diabetes patients. Amplification started from genomic DNA. Amplification of the beta chain CDR3 used 30 forward and 13 reverse multiplex primers. A single record per CDR3 protein comes from TCRdb applying MiXCR to the multiplex PCR reads. The sample lists 270,000 or so distinct CDR3 sequences, around 50% occurring once. Input material: peripheral blood mononuclear cells (PBMCs). The receptor set was obtained from a man younger than 35 with type 2 diabetes.

DNA of the CDR3: TGCGCCAGCAGTCGGGACAACAGTTACTACAATGAGCAGTTCTTC. Protein product: CASSRDNSYYNEQFF. The chain links TRBV10-1 to TRBJ2-1; D is possibly TRBD1 (6 bases). Germline assignment: CDR1 WNHNN and CDR2 SYGVQD (reference sequence). V was trimmed by 5 bases and J by 3 bases, leaving 14 bases between them. This CDR3 spans 15 amino acids.

This clonotype was picked up a small number of times. The chain carries TRBV28 and TRBJ2-6; 7 positions match TRBD1. The CDR3 totals 15 residues. V lost 5 bases and J lost 2; bases outside the gene matches: 3. Germline V gives CDR1 MDHEN, CDR2 SYDVKM. The CDR3 reads CASSPTGAGANVLTF. Here the CDR3 DNA reads TGTGCCAGCAGTCCAACAGGGGCTGGGGCCAACGTCCTGACTTTC.

The chain has TRBV19 and TRBJ2-2, with D possibly being TRBD1 or TRBD2 (6 bases each). Germline CDR1 and CDR2: LNHDA and SQIVND (reference sequence). The CDR3 is 15 residues long. V gave up 0 bases and J gave up 8 bases, with 13 bases separating them. CDR3 in DNA: TGTGCCAGTAGTATAGAGGGTACGGGGGCTGGGGAGCTGTTTTTT. Protein: CASSIEGTGAGELFF. Looking up the rest from reference TRBV19 and TRBJ2-2 gives the full variable domain: DGGITQSPKYLFRKEGQNVTLSCEQNLNHDAMYWYRQDPGQGLRLIYYSQIVNDFQKGDIAEGYSVSREKKESFPLTVTSAQKNPTAFYLCASSIEGTGAGELFFGEGSRLTVL.

This clonotype was counted many times. The chain carries TRBV2 and TRBJ1-1; 7 bases are a match to TRBD1. This CDR3 is 14 amino acids long. Germline CDR1 and CDR2: SNHLY and FYNNEI. The V and J ends lost 5 bases and 5 bases, in that order; junction bases with no gene match: 8. CDR3 coding DNA: TGTGCCAGCAGTCAGGGGGAGGGGAGAACTGAAGCTTTCTTT. It codes for CASSQGEGRTEAFF.

The rearrangement uses TRBV29-1 and TRBJ2-3, with 7 bases that match TRBD1. Germline CDR1 reads SQVTM; CDR2 reads ANQGSEA. This CDR3 region has 13 residues. V lost 4 bases, J lost 4 bases, and 5 bases stayed unmatched. In nucleotides, the CDR3 is TGCAGCGTTGCCGGGACAGAAGCAGATACGCAGTATTTT. It specifies CSVAGTEADTQYF.

This chain joins TRBV11-2 and TRBJ2-7; D is unclear. In germline, CDR1 is SGHAT, CDR2 FQNNGV. Trimming took off 5 bases at V and 4 bases at J, with 9 bases between the two ends. The CDR3 is 12 residues long. CDR3 loop: CASSPPLYEQYF. The CDR3 nucleotides read TGTGCCAGCAGCCCTCCTTTATACGAGCAGTACTTC.

A single count supports this clonotype. The J gene is TRBJ2-3, the V gene TRBV9; D perhaps matches TRBD1 (6 bases). This CDR3 comprises 17 residues. The ends were cut back, 4 bases at V and 4 bases at J, with 22 bases in the middle. CDR1 and CDR2 (germline): SGDLS, YYNGEE. CDR3 residues: CASSSTPGQPVADTQYF. The CDR3, as DNA: TGTGCCAGCAGCTCCACCCCGGGACAACCGGTTGCAGATACGCAGTATTTT.

The chain carries TRBV7-9 and TRBJ2-7; a possible D gene is TRBD1 (5 bases). The J call is uncertain, as TRBJ2-5 better fits the DNA end. Germline V gives CDR1 SEHNR, CDR2 FQNEAQ (reference sequence). The CDR3 extends over 15 amino acids. CDR3 bases: TGTGCCAGTGTGGTGGGGCAGGCTGGGGTAGAGACCCAGTACTTC. Protein product: CASVVGQAGVETQYF.

This clonotype was counted between two and nine times. This chain joins TRBV6-6 and TRBJ1-2; D not resolved. Trimming left V 7 bases short and J 6 bases short, with 12 bases between. The CDR3 loop spans 12 amino acids. Germline V CDR1 and CDR2: MNHNY, SVGAGI (reference sequence). In nucleotides, the CDR3 is TGTGCCAGCATGCGGGGAATGGATGGCTACACCTTC. This codes for CASMRGMDGYTF.

The chain employs TRBV4-3 and TRBJ2-5; 16 bases line up with TRBD2. This CDR3 comprises 20 residues. J gave up 4 bases and V 0 bases, and 11 bases lay outside the gene matches. Germline lookup yields CDR1 LGHNA and CDR2 YSLEER. The CDR3 region has the DNA TGCGCCAGCAGCCAAGAAGTGGGACTAGCGGGAGGGCCAGGTTCAGAGACCCAGTACTTC. This gives the protein CASSQEVGLAGGPGSETQYF.

This clonotype was found a few times. The rearrangement uses TRBV6-6 and TRBJ2-6, with D possibly called TRBD1 or TRBD2 (5 bases each). Trimming pared 0 bases from V and 3 bases from J, leaving 12 bases between. From germline, CDR1 is MNHNY and CDR2 SVGAGI (reference sequence). The CDR3 sequence is 17 residues long. Written as DNA, the CDR3 is TGTGCCAGCAGTTACTCAAGGGGACCGAGTGGGGCCAACGTCCTGACTTTC. Amino acids: CASSYSRGPSGANVLTF.

This clonotype showed up just a few times. This chain joins TRBV11-2 and TRBJ1-2; maybe TRBD1 (5 bases). Trimming pared 1 base from V and 8 bases from J, leaving 8 bases between. The germline gives CDR1 SGHAT, CDR2 FQNNGV. This CDR3 comprises 12 residues. DNA for the CDR3: TGTGCCAGCAGCTTAGTAGGGGAAGGCTACACCTTC. Translated: CASSLVGEGYTF.

In DNA form, the CDR3 reads TGCGCCAGCAGCTTTGAAAACTGGGAGCTGTTTTTT. Its translation is CASSFENWELFF. V is TRBV5-1 and J is TRBJ2-2; no clear D. The CDR3 extends over 12 amino acids. CDR1 and CDR2 from the germline V gene are SGHRS and YFSETQ. V dropped 2 bases and J dropped 9 bases, with 8 bases sitting between them.

This clonotype was found a few times. This chain links TRBV6-6 with TRBJ1-1, with 7 bases fitting TRBD1. CDR1 MNHNY and CDR2 SVGAGI come from the germline V gene (reference sequence). The CDR3 has 12 amino acids. The CDR3 sequence: CATRQGNTEAFF. In DNA form, the CDR3 reads TGTGCGACCCGACAGGGGAACACTGAAGCTTTCTTT.

This CDR3 reads CASSAAGYTGELFF. Here the CDR3 DNA reads TGTGCCAGCAGTGCAGCAGGGTACACCGGGGAGCTGTTTTTT. The rearrangement uses TRBV28 and TRBJ2-2, with D perhaps matching TRBD1 (5 bases). Germline values: CDR1 MDHEN, CDR2 SYDVKM. V lost 5 bases to trimming and J lost 3 bases, with 10 bases between them. The CDR3 contains 14 residues.

This chain links TRBV6-6 with TRBJ2-2; TRBD2 agrees at 9 bases. Germline loops: CDR1 MNHNY, CDR2 SVGAGI (reference sequence). CDR3 length: 15 amino acids. With 1 base clipped from V and 5 bases from J, the junction kept 2 bases outside the gene matches. Here the CDR3 reads CASSYLLAGTGELFF. CDR3 DNA: TGTGCCAGCAGTTACTTGCTAGCGGGGACCGGGGAGCTGTTTTTT.